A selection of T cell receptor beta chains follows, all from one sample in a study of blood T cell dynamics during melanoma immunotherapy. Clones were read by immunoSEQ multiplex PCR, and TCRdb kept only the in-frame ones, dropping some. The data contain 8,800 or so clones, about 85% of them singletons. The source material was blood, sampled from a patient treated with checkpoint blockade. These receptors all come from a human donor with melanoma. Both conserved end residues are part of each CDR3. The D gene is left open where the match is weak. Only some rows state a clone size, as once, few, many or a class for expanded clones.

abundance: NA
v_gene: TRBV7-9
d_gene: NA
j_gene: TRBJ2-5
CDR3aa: CASSLVPNRETQYF
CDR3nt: TGTGCCAGCAGCTTAGTCCCTAATCGGGAGACCCAGTACTTC

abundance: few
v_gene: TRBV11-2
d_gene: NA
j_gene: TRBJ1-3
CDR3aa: CASSLDVSGVAGSSGNTIYF
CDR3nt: TGTGCCAGCAGCTTAGATGTATCGGGGGTTGCTGGATCATCTGGAAACACCATATATTTT

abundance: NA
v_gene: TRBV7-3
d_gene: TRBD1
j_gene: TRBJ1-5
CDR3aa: CASSWTGDQPQHF
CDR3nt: TGTGCCAGCAGCTGGACAGGGGACCAGCCCCAGCATTTT

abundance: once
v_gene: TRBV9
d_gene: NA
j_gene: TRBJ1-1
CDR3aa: CASSVGVRENTEAFF
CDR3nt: TGTGCCAGCAGCGTAGGTGTCAGGGAGAACACTGAAGCTTTCTTT

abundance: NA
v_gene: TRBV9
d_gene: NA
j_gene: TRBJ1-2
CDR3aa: CASSVAPGQGHINYGYTF
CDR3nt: TGTGCCAGCAGCGTAGCCCCGGGGCAGGGCCATATCAACTATGGCTACACCTTC

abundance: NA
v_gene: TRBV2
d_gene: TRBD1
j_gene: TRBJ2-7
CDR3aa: CASSVEPDRGSYEQYF
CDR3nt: TGTGCCAGCAGTGTCGAGCCTGACAGGGGGAGCTACGAGCAGTACTTC

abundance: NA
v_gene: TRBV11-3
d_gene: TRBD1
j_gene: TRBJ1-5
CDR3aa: CASSCTNRDSGYEPQHF
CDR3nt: TGTGCCAGCAGCTGTACCAATAGGGACAGCGGATATGAGCCCCAGCATTTT

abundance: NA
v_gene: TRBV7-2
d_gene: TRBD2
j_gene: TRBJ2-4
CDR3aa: CASSSSISGASKNIQYF
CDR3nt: TGTGCCAGCAGCTCATCGATTAGCGGGGCTTCCAAAAACATTCAGTACTTC

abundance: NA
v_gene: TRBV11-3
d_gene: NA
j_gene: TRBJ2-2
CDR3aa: CASSPRQSPAGELFF
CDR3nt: TGTGCCAGCAGCCCCCGACAGTCCCCCGCCGGGGAGCTGTTTTTT

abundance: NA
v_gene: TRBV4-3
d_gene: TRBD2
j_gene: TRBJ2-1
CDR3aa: CASSQPLTSGGANEQFF
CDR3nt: TGCGCCAGCAGCCAGCCCCTGACTAGCGGGGGGGCTAATGAGCAGTTCTTC

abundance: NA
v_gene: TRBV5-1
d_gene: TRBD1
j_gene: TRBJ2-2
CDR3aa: CASSLVDRSLTGELFF
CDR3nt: TGCGCCAGCAGCTTGGTGGACAGGAGCCTTACCGGGGAGCTGTTTTTT

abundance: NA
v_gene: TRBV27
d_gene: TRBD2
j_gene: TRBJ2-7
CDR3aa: CASSTLMGGGVGYEQYF
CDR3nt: TGTGCCAGCAGTACCCTAATGGGGGGGGGAGTAGGCTACGAGCAGTACTTC

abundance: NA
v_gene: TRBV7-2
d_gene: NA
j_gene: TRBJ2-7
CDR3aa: CASSLDGGLSYEQYF
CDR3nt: TGTGCCAGCAGTCTCGACGGGGGCCTATCCTACGAGCAGTACTTC

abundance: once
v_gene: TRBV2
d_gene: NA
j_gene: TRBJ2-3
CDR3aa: CASSSNRVGGDTQYF
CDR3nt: TGTGCCAGCAGTAGTAACAGGGTCGGGGGGGATACGCAGTATTTT

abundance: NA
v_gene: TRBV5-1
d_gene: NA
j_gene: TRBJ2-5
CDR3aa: CASSLMVLGQETQYF
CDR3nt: TGCGCCAGCAGCTTAATGGTGTTGGGGCAAGAGACCCAGTACTTC

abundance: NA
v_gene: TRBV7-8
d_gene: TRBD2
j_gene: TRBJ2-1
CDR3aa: CASSPKYGGGNEQFF
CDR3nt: TGTGCCAGCAGCCCCAAATATGGGGGAGGGAATGAGCAGTTCTTC

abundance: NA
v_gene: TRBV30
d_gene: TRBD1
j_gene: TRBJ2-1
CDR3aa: CAWQRDSENEQFF
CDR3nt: TGTGCCTGGCAACGGGACAGTGAGAATGAGCAGTTCTTC

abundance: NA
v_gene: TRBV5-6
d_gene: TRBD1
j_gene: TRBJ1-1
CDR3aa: CASSFRGSRGVNTEAFF
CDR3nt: TGTGCCAGCAGCTTCAGGGGGTCCCGGGGGGTGAACACTGAAGCTTTCTTT